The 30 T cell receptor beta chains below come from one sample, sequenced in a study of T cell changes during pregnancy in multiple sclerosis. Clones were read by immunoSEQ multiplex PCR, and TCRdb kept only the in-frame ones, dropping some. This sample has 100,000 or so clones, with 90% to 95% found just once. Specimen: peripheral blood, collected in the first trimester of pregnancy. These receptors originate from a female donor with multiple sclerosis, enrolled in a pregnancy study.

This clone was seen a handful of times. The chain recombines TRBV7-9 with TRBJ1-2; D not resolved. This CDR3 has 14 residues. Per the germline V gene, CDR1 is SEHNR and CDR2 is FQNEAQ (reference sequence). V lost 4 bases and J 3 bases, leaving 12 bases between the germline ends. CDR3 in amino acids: CASSSTNEDYGYTF. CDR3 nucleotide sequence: TGTGCCAGCAGCTCCACTAACGAAGACTATGGCTACACCTTC.

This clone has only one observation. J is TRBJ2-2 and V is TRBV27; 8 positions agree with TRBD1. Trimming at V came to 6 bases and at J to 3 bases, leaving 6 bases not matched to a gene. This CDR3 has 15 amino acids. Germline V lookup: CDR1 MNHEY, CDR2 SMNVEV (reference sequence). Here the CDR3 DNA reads TGTGCCAGCAGGACGGGACAGGCACACACCGGGGAGCTGTTTTTT. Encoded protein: CASRTGQAHTGELFF.

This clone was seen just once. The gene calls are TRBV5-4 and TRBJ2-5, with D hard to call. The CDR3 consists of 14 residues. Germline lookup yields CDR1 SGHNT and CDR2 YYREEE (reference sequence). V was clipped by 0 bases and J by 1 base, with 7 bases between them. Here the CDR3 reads CASSLAVSQETQYF. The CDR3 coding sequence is TGTGCCAGCAGCTTGGCTGTCAGCCAAGAGACCCAGTACTTC.

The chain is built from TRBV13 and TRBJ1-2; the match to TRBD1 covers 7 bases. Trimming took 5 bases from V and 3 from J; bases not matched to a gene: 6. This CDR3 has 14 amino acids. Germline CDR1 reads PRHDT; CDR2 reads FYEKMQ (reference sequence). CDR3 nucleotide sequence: TGTGCCAGCAGCCGCGACAGGGCGTACTATGGCTACACCTTC. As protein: CASSRDRAYYGYTF.

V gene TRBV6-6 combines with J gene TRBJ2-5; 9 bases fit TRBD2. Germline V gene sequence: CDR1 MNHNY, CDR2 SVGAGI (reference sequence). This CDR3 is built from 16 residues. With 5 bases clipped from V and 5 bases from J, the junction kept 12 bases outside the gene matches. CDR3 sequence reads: CASSQPSGTSLETQYF. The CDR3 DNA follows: TGTGCCAGCAGTCAACCTTCCGGGACTAGCTTGGAGACCCAGTACTTC.

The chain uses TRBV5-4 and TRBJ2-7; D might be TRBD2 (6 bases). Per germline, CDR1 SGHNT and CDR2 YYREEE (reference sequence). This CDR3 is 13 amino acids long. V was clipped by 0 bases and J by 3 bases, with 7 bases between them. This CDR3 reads CASSLAGVYEQYF. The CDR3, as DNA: TGTGCCAGCAGCTTGGCGGGGGTCTACGAGCAGTACTTC. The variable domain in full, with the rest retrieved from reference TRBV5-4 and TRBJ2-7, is ETGVTQSPTHLIKTRGQQVTLRCSSQSGHNTVSWYQQALGQGPQFIFQYYREEENGRGNFPPRFSGLQFPNYSSELNVNALELDDSALYLCASSLAGVYEQYFGPGTRLTVT.

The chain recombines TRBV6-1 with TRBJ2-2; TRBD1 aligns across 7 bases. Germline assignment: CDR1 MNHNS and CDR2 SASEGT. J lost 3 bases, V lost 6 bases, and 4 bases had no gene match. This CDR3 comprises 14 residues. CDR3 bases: TGTGCCAGCAGCGGGACAGCTTACACCGGGGAGCTGTTTTTT. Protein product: CASSGTAYTGELFF.

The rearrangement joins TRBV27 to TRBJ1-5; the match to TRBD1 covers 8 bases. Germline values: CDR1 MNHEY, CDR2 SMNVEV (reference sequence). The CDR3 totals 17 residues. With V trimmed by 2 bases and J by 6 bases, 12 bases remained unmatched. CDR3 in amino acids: CASSLRGQEDRVQPQHF. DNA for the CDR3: TGTGCCAGCAGTTTAAGGGGCCAAGAGGACAGGGTTCAGCCCCAGCATTTT.

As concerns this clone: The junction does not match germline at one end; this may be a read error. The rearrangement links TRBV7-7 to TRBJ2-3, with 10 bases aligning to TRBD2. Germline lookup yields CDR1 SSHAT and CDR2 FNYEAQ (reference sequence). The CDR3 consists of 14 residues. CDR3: CASSLAGGKDTQYF. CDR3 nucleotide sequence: TGTGCTAGCAGCTTAGCGGGGGGTAAGGATACGCAGTATTTT.

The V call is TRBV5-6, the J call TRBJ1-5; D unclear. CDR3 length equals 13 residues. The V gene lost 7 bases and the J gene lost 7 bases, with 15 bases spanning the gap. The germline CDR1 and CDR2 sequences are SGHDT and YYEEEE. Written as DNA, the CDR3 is TGTGCCAGCTCCTCGGGGTTCCGGCAGCCCCAGCATTTT. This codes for CASSSGFRQPQHF.

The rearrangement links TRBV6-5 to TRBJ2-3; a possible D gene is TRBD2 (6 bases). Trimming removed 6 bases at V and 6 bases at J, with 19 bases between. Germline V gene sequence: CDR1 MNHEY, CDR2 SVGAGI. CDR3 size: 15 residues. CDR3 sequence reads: CASSRDFREYDTQYF. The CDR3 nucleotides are TGTGCCAGCAGCAGGGACTTTCGCGAGTATGATACGCAGTATTTT.

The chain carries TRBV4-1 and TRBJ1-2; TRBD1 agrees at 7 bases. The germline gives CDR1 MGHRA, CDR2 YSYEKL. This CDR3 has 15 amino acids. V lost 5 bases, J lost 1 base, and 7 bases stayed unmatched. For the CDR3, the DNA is TGCGCCAGCAGCTACCGGGACAGAGATAACTATGGCTACACCTTC. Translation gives CASSYRDRDNYGYTF.

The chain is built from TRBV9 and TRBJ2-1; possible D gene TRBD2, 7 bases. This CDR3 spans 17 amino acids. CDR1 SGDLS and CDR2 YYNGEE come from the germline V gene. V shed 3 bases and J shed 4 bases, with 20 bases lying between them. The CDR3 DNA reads TGTGCCAGCAGCGGCATCGGGGGCGGGGGACCTTACAATGAGCAGTTCTTC. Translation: CASSGIGGGGPYNEQFF.

The CDR3, as DNA: TGTGCCAGCAGCCGGGACAGCAAGACGAACACTGAAGCTTTCTTT. Translating gives CASSRDSKTNTEAFF. The genes are TRBV4-2 and TRBJ1-1; 7 bases match TRBD1. CDR3 size: 15 residues. Germline assignment: CDR1 LGHNA and CDR2 YNFKEQ. J lost 1 base, V lost 4 bases, and 6 bases had no gene match.

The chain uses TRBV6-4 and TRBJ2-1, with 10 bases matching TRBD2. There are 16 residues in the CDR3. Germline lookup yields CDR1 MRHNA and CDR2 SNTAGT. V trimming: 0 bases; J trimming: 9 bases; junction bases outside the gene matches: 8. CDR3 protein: CASSDSGSGGASEQFF. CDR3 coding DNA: TGTGCCAGCAGTGACTCGGGAAGCGGGGGGGCAAGTGAGCAGTTCTTC.

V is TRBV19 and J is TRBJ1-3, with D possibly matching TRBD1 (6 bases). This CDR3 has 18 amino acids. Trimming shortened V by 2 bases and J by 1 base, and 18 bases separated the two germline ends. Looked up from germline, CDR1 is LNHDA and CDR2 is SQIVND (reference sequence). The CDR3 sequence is CASSIRRPDRFSGNTIYF. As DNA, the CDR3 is TGTGCCAGTAGTATACGACGCCCGGACAGATTTTCTGGAAACACCATATATTTT.

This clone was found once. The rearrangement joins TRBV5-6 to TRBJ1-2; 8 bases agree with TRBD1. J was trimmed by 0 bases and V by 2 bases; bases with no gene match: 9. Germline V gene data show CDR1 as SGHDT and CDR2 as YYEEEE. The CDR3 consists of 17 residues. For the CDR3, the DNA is TGTGCCAGCAGCTTTGCGACAGGGGATAGGGCTAACTATGGCTACACCTTC. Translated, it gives CASSFATGDRANYGYTF.

The CDR3 here is CASNFDRAPLEQYF. The CDR3 DNA follows: TGTGCCAGCAACTTCGACAGGGCCCCACTCGAGCAGTACTTC. The rearrangement links TRBV21-1 to TRBJ2-7; the D call of TRBD1 is as the table states it, not checked on the DNA. TRBV21-1 represents a pseudogene. There are 14 residues in the CDR3.

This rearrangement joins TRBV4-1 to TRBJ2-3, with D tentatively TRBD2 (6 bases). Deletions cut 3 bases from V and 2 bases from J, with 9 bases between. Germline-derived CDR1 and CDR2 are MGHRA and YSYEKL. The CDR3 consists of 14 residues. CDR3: CASSQSGSTDTQYF. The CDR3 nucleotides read TGCGCCAGCAGCCAGAGCGGGTCCACAGATACGCAGTATTTT.

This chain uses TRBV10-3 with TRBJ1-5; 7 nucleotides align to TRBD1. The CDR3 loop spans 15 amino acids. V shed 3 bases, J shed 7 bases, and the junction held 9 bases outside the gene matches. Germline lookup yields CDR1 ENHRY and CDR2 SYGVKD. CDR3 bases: TGTGCCATCAGTGACCGTGGGGACAGCTCCCAGCCCCAGCATTTT. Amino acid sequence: CAISDRGDSSQPQHF.

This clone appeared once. The CDR3, as DNA: TGTGCCAGCAGTGGAGGGGGCAGTACCTACGAGCAGTACTTC. It yields the protein CASSGGGSTYEQYF. The chain has TRBV2 and TRBJ2-7, with 7 bases lining up with TRBD1. The V gene's germline CDR1 is SNHLY and CDR2 FYNNEI. Germline trimming cut 4 bases from V and 2 bases from J; bases unmatched to any gene: 5. This CDR3 spans 14 amino acids. Full variable domain (remainder filled in from reference TRBV2 and TRBJ2-7): EPEVTQTPSHQVTQMGQEVILRCVPISNHLYFYWYRQILGQKVEFLVSFYNNEISEKSEIFDDQFSVERPDGSNFTLKIRSTKLEDSAMYFCASSGGGSTYEQYFGPGTRLTVT.

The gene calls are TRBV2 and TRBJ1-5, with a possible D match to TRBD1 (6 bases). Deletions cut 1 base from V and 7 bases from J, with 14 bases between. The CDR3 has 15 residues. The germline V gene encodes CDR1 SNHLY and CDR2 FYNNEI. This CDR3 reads CASSEVGPGVQPQHF. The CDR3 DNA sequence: TGTGCCAGCAGTGAAGTTGGGCCAGGGGTACAGCCCCAGCATTTT.

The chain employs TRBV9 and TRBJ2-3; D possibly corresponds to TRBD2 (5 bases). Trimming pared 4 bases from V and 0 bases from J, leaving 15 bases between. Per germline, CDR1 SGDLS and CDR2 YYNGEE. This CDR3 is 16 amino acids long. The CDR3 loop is CASSPGWETSTDTQYF. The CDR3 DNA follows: TGTGCCAGCAGCCCGGGGTGGGAGACTAGCACAGATACGCAGTATTTT. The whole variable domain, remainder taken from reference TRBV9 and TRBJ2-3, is DSGVTQTPKHLITATGQRVTLRCSPRSGDLSVYWYQQSLDQGLQFLIQYYNGEERAKGNILERFSAQQFPDLHSELNLSSLELGDSALYFCASSPGWETSTDTQYFGPGTRLTVL.

CDR3: CASTGLYNEQFF. The CDR3 bases are TGTGCCAGCACCGGACTTTACAATGAGCAGTTCTTC. V is TRBV6-5 and J is TRBJ2-1; D possibly corresponds to TRBD2 (5 bases). V was cut by 7 bases and J by 4 bases, with 8 bases left in between. The CDR3 consists of 12 residues. Looked up from germline, CDR1 is MNHEY and CDR2 is SVGAGI.

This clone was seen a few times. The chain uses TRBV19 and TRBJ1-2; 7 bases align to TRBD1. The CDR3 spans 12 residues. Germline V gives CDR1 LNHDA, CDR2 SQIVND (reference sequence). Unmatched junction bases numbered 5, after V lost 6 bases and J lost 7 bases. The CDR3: CASSTGVGGYTF. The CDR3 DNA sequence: TGTGCCAGTAGCACAGGGGTCGGTGGCTACACCTTC.

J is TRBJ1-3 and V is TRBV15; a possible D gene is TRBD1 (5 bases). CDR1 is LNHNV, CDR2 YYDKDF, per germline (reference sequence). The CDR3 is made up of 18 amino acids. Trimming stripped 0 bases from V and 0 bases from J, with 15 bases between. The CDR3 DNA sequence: TGTGCCACCAGCAGAGAAGCCGGGACTCCAAGCTCTGGAAACACCATATATTTT. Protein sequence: CATSREAGTPSSGNTIYF.

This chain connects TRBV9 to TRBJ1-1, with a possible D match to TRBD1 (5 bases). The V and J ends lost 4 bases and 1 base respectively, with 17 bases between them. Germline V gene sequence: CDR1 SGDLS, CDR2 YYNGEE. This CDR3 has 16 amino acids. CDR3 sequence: CASSLDSGKPNTEAFF. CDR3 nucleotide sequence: TGTGCCAGCAGCCTTGATTCAGGGAAGCCGAACACTGAAGCTTTCTTT.

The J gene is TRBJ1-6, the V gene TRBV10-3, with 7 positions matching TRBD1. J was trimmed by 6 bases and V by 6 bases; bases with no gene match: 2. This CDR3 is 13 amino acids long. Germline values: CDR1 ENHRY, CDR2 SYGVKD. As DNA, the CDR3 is TGTGCCATCAGGGGACAGCGTAATTCACCCCTCCACTTT. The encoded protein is CAIRGQRNSPLHF.

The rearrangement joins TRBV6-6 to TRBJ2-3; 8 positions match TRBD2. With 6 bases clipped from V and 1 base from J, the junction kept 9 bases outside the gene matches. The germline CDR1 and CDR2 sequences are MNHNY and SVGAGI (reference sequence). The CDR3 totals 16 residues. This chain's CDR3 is CASSPGGGPGTDTQYF. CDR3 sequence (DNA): TGTGCCAGCAGCCCCGGCGGGGGGCCGGGCACAGATACGCAGTATTTT.

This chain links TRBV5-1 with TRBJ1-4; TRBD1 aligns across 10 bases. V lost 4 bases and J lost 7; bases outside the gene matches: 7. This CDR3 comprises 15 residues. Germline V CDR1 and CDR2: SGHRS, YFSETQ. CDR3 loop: CASSPGQGVGEKLFF. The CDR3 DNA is TGCGCCAGCAGCCCAGGACAGGGGGTCGGTGAAAAACTGTTTTTT.